This TCR beta chain came from a study of graft-versus-host responses after intestinal transplantation. Whole-study context: In this cohort, recipients had multivisceral, liver-intestinal, or isolated intestinal transplants.

Sequenced by immunoSEQ multiplex PCR; TCRdb stores in-frame clones only, minus some. The sample lists some 110,000 clones, roughly 93% seen once, with 1.2% in the top ten. Turning to this clone: As yet, its antigen is unknown.

Looked up from germline, CDR1 is LGHNA and CDR2 is YNFKEQ. The CDR3 consists of 15 residues. Deletions cut 1 base from V and 2 bases from J, with 9 bases between. Whole-study results and caveats: Early after transplant, HvG clones declined as circulating GvH clones peaked. Allografts of one patient group, those with graft-donor T cell macrochimerism, had high graft-versus-host to host-versus-graft clonal ratios.

This chain uses TRBV4-2 with TRBJ2-1, with TRBD2 as a possible D gene (5 bases). The source is a human donor who was the organ donor for an intestinal transplant. Sequencing was performed on unstimulated CD8+ T cells sorted from spleen or lymph node cells, taken before transplant. The CDR3 is CASSQGLAPYNEQFF. The CDR3 nucleotides are TGTGCCAGCAGCCAAGGTCTAGCACCCTACAATGAGCAGTTCTTC.